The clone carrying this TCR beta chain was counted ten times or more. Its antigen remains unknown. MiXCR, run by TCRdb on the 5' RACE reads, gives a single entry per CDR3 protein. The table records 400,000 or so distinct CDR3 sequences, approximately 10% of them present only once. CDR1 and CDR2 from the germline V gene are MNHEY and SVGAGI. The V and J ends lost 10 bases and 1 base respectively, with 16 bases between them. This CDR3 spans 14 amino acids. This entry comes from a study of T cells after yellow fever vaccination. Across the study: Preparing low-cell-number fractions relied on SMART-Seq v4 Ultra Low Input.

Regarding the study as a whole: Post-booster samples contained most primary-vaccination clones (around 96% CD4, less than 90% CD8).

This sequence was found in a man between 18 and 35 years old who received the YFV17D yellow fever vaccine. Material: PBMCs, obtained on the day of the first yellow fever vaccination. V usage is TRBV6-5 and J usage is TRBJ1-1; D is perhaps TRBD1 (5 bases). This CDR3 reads CATIRWGGNTEAFF. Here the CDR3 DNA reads TGTGCCACCATTAGATGGGGGGGGAACACTGAAGCTTTCTTT.